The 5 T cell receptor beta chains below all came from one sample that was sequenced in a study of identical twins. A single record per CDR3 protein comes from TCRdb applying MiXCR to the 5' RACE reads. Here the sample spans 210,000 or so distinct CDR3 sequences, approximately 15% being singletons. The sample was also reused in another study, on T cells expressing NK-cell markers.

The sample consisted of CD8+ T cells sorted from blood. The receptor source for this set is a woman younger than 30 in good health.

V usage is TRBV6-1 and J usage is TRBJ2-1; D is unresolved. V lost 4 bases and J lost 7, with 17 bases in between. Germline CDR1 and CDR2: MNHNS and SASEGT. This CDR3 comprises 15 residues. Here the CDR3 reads CASSATWPPTNEQFF. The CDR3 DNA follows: TGTGCCAGCAGTGCGACTTGGCCCCCGACTAATGAGCAGTTCTTC.

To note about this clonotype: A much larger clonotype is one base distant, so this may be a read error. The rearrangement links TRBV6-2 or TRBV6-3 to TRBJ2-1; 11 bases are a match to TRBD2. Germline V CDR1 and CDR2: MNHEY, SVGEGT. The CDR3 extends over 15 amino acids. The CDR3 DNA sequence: TGTGCCAGCAGCCCGGGACTAGCGGTCTACAATGAGCATTTCTTC. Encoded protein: CASSPGLAVYNEHFF.

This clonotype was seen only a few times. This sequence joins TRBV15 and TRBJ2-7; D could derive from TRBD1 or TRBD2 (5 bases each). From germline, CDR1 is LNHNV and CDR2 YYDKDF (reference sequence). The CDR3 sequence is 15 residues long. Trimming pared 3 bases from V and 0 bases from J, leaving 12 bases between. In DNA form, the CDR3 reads TGTGCCACCAGCAGGGGGGACGGATTCTCCTACGAGCAGTACTTC. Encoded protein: CATSRGDGFSYEQYF.

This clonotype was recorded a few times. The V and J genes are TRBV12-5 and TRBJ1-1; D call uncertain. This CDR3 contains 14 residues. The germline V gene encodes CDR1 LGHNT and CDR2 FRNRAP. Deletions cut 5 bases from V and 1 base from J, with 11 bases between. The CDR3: CASGPHGWNTEAFF. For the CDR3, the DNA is TGTGCTAGTGGTCCTCACGGATGGAACACTGAAGCTTTCTTT.

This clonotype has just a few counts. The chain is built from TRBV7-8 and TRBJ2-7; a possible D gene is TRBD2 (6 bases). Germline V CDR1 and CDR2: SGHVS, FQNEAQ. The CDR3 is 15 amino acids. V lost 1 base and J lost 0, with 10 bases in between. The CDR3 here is CASSLEVAASYEQYF. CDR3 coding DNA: TGTGCCAGCAGCTTAGAGGTAGCGGCCTCCTACGAGCAGTACTTC.